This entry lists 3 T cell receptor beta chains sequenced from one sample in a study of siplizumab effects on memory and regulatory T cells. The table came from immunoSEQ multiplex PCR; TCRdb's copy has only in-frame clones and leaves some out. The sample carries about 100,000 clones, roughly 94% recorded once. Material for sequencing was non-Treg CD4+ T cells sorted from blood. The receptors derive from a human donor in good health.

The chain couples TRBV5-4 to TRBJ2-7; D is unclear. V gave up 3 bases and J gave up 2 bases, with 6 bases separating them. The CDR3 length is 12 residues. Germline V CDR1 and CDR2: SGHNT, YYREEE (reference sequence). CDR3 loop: CASSSSPYEQYF. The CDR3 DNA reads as TGTGCCAGCAGCTCCTCTCCCTACGAGCAGTACTTC. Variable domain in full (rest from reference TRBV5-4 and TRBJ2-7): ETGVTQSPTHLIKTRGQQVTLRCSSQSGHNTVSWYQQALGQGPQFIFQYYREEENGRGNFPPRFSGLQFPNYSSELNVNALELDDSALYLCASSSSPYEQYFGPGTRLTVT.

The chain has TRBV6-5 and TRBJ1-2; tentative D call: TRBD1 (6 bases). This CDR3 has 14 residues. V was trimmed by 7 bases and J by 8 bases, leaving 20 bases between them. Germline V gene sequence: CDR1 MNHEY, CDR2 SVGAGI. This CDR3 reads CASKPIRGVGGYTF. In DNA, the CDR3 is TGTGCCAGCAAACCTATCAGGGGCGTCGGGGGCTACACCTTC.

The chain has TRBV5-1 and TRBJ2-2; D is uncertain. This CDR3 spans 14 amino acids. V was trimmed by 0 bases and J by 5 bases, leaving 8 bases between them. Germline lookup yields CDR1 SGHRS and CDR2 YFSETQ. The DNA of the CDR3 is TGCGCCAGCAGCTTGGGGCATAAGACCGGGGAGCTGTTTTTT. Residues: CASSLGHKTGELFF.